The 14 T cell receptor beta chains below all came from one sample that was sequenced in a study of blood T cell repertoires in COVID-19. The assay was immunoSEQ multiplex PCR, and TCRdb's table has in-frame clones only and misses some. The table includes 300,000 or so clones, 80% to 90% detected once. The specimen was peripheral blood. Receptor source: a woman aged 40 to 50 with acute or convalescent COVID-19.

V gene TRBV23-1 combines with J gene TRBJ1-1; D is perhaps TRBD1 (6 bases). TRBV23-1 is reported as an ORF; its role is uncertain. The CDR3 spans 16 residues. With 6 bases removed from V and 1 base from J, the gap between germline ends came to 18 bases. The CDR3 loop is CASSSGAEYENTEAFF. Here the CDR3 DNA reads TGCGCCAGCAGCTCAGGGGCCGAATACGAGAACACTGAAGCTTTCTTT.

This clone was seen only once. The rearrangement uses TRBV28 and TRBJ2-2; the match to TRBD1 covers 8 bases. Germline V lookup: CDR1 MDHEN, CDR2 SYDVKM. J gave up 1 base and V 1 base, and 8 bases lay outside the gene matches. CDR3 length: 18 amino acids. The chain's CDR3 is CASSLFRGTGMNTGELFF. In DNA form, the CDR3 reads TGTGCCAGCAGTTTATTTCGAGGGACAGGCATGAACACCGGGGAGCTGTTTTTT.

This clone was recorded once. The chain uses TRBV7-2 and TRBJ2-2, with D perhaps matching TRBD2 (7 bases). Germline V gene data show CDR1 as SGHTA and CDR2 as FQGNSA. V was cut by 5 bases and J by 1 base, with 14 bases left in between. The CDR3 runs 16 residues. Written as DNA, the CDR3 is TGTGCCAGCAGCCTCTGGGGGGGCCGGAACACCGGGGAGCTGTTTTTT. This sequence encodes CASSLWGGRNTGELFF.

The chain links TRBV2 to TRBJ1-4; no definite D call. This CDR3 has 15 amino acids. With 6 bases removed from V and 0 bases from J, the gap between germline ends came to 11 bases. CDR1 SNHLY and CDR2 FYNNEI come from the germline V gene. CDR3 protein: CASRREGSTNEKLFF. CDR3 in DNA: TGTGCCAGCAGGAGGGAGGGATCAACTAATGAAAAACTGTTTTTT. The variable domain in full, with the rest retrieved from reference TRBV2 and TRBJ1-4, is EPEVTQTPSHQVTQMGQEVILRCVPISNHLYFYWYRQILGQKVEFLVSFYNNEISEKSEIFDDQFSVERPDGSNFTLKIRSTKLEDSAMYFCASRREGSTNEKLFFGSGTQLSVL.

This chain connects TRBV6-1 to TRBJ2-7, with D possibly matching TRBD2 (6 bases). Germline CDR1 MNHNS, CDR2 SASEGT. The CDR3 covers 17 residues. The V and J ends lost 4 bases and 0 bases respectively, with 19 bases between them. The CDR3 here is CASSGVPGLGSSYEQYV. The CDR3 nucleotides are TGTGCCAGCAGTGGAGTCCCGGGACTCGGGAGCTCCTACGAGCAGTACGTC.

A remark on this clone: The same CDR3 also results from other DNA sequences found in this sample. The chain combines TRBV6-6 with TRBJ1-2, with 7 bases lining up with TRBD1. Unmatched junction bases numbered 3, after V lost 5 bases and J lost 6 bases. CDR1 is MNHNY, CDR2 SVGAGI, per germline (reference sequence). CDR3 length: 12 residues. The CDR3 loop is CASSRQGNGYTF. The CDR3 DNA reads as TGTGCCAGCAGTCGACAGGGTAATGGCTACACCTTC.

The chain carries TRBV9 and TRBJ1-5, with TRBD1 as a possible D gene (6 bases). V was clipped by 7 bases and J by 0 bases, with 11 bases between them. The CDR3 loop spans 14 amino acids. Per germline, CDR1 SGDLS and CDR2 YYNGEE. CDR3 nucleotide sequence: TGTGCCAGCTCGAGGGGGACTAGCAATCAGCCCCAGCATTTT. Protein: CASSRGTSNQPQHF.

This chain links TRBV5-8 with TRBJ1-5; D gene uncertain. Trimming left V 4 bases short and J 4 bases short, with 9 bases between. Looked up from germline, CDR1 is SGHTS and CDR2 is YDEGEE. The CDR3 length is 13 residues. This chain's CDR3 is CASSATPNQPQHF. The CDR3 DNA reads TGTGCCAGCAGCGCGACACCTAATCAGCCCCAGCATTTT.

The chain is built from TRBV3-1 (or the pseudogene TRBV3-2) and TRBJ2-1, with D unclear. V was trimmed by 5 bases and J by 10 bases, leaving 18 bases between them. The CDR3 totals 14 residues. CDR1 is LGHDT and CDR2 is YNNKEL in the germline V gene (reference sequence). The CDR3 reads CASSSRRTSGEQFF. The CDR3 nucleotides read TGTGCCAGCAGCTCTCGACGCACCTCCGGGGAGCAGTTCTTC.

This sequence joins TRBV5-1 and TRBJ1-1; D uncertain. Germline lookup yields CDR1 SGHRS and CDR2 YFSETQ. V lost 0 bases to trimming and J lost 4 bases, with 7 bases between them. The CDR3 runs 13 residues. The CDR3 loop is CASSLAAGTEAFF. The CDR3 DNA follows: TGCGCCAGCAGCTTGGCCGCCGGCACTGAAGCTTTCTTT.

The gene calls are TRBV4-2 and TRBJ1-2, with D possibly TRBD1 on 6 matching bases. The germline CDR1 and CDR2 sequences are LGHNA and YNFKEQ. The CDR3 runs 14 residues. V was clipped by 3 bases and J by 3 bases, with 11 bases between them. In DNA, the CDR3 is TGTGCCAGCAGCCAGGAGCCAGGGGACTATGGCTACACCTTC. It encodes CASSQEPGDYGYTF.

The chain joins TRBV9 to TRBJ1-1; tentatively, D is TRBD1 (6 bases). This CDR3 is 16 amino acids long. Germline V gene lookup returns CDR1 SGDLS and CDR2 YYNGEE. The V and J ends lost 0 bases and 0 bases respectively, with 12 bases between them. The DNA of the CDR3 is TGTGCCAGCAGCGTAGGAGGGGGGGTTATGAACACTGAAGCTTTCTTT. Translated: CASSVGGGVMNTEAFF.

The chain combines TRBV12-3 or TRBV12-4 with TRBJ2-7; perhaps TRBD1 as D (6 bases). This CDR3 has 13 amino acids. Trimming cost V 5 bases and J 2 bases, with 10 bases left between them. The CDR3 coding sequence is TGTGCCAGCAGTCCAGGGGCCACCTACGAGCAGTACGTC. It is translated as CASSPGATYEQYV.

The CDR3 region is CATSSVGNEKLFF. The CDR3 DNA is TGTGCCACCAGCAGCGTCGGGAATGAAAAACTGTTTTTT. The chain couples TRBV15 to TRBJ1-4, with D unresolved. Per germline, CDR1 LNHNV and CDR2 YYDKDF (reference sequence). The CDR3 contains 13 residues. Trimming took off 3 bases at V and 5 bases at J, with 7 bases between the two ends.